Shown below are 10 T cell receptor beta chains from a single sample sequenced in a study of cytomegalovirus exposure and HLA in healthy donors. Primers: 60 Vbeta forward and 13 Jbeta reverse. The method was immunoSEQ multiplex PCR; TCRdb's version includes in-frame clones alone and lacks a portion of them. The top ten hold about 2.2% of the sample, which has 150,000 to 200,000 clones, around 85% seen once. The sequencing sample was made of PBMCs. These receptors originate from a woman in her forties or fifties in good health and CMV-seronegative.

CDR3 sequence (DNA): TGTGCCAGGTCTACCCCTAGTACCTACGAGCAGTACTTC. It is translated as CARSTPSTYEQYF. This chain joins TRBV19 and TRBJ2-7; D remains unclear. This CDR3 contains 13 residues. V was cut by 9 bases and J by 2 bases, with 14 bases left in between. Germline V gives CDR1 LNHDA, CDR2 SQIVND (reference sequence).

Notes on this clone: An end of the junction differs from the germline gene, which may be a read error. The rearrangement links TRBV27 to TRBJ2-7; 7 nucleotides match TRBD2. Germline assignment: CDR1 MNHEY and CDR2 SMNVEV (reference sequence). This CDR3 region has 13 residues. CDR3 residues: CVSSQTSYYEQYF. The CDR3 bases are TGTGTCAGCAGCCAGACTAGCTACTACGAGCAGTACTTC.

This clone showed up just a few times. The V call is TRBV2, the J call TRBJ2-3; 10 nucleotides agree with TRBD2. Per the germline V gene, CDR1 is SNHLY and CDR2 is FYNNEI. The CDR3 runs 16 residues. With 4 bases clipped from V and 6 bases from J, the junction kept 10 bases outside the gene matches. CDR3 sequence reads: CASSVLASGSSDTQYF. CDR3 DNA sequence: TGTGCCAGCAGTGTCTTGGCTAGCGGGAGTTCGGATACGCAGTATTTT.

The rearrangement links TRBV6-6 to TRBJ2-3, with 11 bases aligning to TRBD2. Trimming took 4 bases from V and 1 from J; bases not matched to a gene: 1. There are 15 residues in the CDR3. Germline loops: CDR1 MNHNY, CDR2 SVGAGI (reference sequence). CDR3: CASSLTSGGTDTQYF. The CDR3 DNA sequence: TGTGCCAGCAGTTTGACTAGCGGGGGCACAGATACGCAGTATTTT.

The chain uses TRBV18 and TRBJ2-3, with a tentative D call TRBD2 (6 bases). Trimming left V 3 bases short and J 4 bases short, with 17 bases between. The CDR3 covers 16 residues. CDR1 and CDR2 (germline): KGHSH, LQKENI. The CDR3 protein is CASSPEYFSGADTQYF. CDR3 nucleotides: TGTGCCAGCTCACCTGAGTATTTTTCGGGAGCAGATACGCAGTATTTT.

CDR3 bases: TGTGCCAGCAGCTTCGCTTCGGACTTCACAGATACGCAGTATTTT. Amino acids: CASSFASDFTDTQYF. The genes are TRBV11-2 and TRBJ2-3, with D possibly TRBD2 on 5 matching bases. Germline V gives CDR1 SGHAT, CDR2 FQNNGV. This CDR3 has 15 amino acids. The germline V and J ends were trimmed by 3 bases and 2 bases, with 12 bases remaining between them. Together with reference TRBV11-2 and TRBJ2-3, the CDR3 gives the full variable domain: EAGVAQSPRYKIIEKRQSVAFWCNPISGHATLYWYQQILGQGPKLLIQFQNNGVVDDSQLPKDRFSAERLKGVDSTLKIQPAKLEDSAVYLCASSFASDFTDTQYFGPGTRLTVL.

The CDR3 protein is CASSRTDGKGYTF. The CDR3 DNA reads TGTGCCAGCAGTCGGACAGACGGCAAGGGCTACACCTTC. This chain connects TRBV28 to TRBJ1-2; the D gene is possibly TRBD1 (6 bases). CDR3 length equals 13 residues. Trimming cost V 5 bases and J 8 bases, with 15 bases left between them. Germline V gives CDR1 MDHEN, CDR2 SYDVKM.

The V gene is TRBV5-1, the J gene TRBJ2-5, with TRBD2 matching over 8 bases. The J call may not be correct, given that the DNA end is closer to TRBJ2-7. CDR3 length: 15 amino acids. Germline values: CDR1 SGHRS, CDR2 YFSETQ. The CDR3 spells CASSLRRGRYLEQYF. The CDR3 DNA is TGCGCCAGCAGCTTGCGACGCGGGAGGTATCTCGAGCAGTACTTC.

The chain links TRBV10-3 to TRBJ1-1; 7 positions agree with TRBD1. V shed 7 bases and J 5 bases; nucleotides not matched to a gene: 13. The CDR3 runs to 15 residues. Germline CDR1 is ENHRY and CDR2 is SYGVKD. In DNA form, the CDR3 reads TGTGCCATCAAAGGGACAGAGGGGCTGAGGACTGAAGCTTTCTTT. Translation gives CAIKGTEGLRTEAFF.

This sequence joins TRBV7-9 and TRBJ1-3, with a tentative D call TRBD1 (6 bases). V lost 5 bases, J lost 0 bases, and 11 bases lay in between. The CDR3 consists of 15 residues. CDR1 is SEHNR and CDR2 is FQNEAQ in the germline V gene (reference sequence). This chain's CDR3 is CASSLDRTSGNTIYF. As DNA, the CDR3 is TGTGCCAGCAGCCTTGACAGGACCTCTGGAAACACCATATATTTT.